A selection of T cell receptor beta chains follows, all from one sample in a study of blood T cell repertoires in COVID-19. Data came from immunoSEQ multiplex PCR; TCRdb stores just in-frame clones and leaves some out. Of 70,000 to 80,000 clones listed, around nine tenths are singletons. Specimen: peripheral blood. The source of these receptors is a woman aged 60-75 years with acute or convalescent COVID-19. The conserved cysteine and the conserved F or W are not part of the CDR3 here.

V: TRBV18
CDR3: ASSPPGTAINPNSPLH

V: TRBV7-9
CDR3: ASSSPPGQGSEKLF

V: TRBV16
CDR3: ASSQPDRGLGEQY

V: TRBV6-5
CDR3: ASSYPDTEAF

V: TRBV2
CDR3: AITGQGTAGANVLT

V: TRBV4-1
CDR3: ASSQGSGTLNTGELF

V: TRBV5-6
CDR3: ASTMAGGSEAF

V: TRBV6-5
CDR3: ASSYDKDSNQPQH

V: TRBV7-6
CDR3: ASSLAGGRGTGELF

V: TRBV9
CDR3: ASSPGQGTYGYT

V: TRBV6-1
CDR3: ASSERGGNQPQH

V: TRBV9
CDR3: ASSVVPSQETQY

V: TRBV7-2
CDR3: ASSGEWMNTEAF

V: TRBV7-7
CDR3: ASSLGQGNQETQY

V: TRBV7-9
CDR3: ASSYNRGTEAF

V: TRBV19
CDR3: ASSIGHPSYEQY

V: TRBV12-3/TRBV12-4
CDR3: ASSLGTNNEQF

V: TRBV5-6
CDR3: ARSGGTGGPNYGYT

V: TRBV9
CDR3: ASSAGLAGGLITYEQY

V: TRBV12-3/TRBV12-4
CDR3: ASSPTRHTEAF

V: TRBV19
CDR3: ASSIMGHRGKQTQY

V: TRBV20-1
CDR3: SASQVASGGKNIQY

V: TRBV10-3
CDR3: AISEATGSGGYGYT

V: TRBV29-1
CDR3: SVGLAGYEQY

V: TRBV6-2/TRBV6-3
CDR3: ASSAGGTQY

V: TRBV27
CDR3: ATTDGLTEAF

V: TRBV5-1
CDR3: ASSLNSPGGLYEQY

V: TRBV5-6
CDR3: ASNRSSNQPQH

V: TRBV2
CDR3: ASSYQTPTTDTQY

V: TRBV2
CDR3: ASSLPGLAGVGELF

V: TRBV30
CDR3: AWRGRGWTEAF

V: TRBV6-5
CDR3: ASSRPGQGAGAF

V: TRBV15
CDR3: ATSRVGQGRREKLF

V: TRBV27
CDR3: ASSYAGGSYNEQF

V: TRBV7-7
CDR3: ASSLCPPPGTDTQY

V: TRBV27
CDR3: ASSATGRVNYGYT

V: TRBV7-7
CDR3: ASSLGSGGQTQY

V: TRBV19
CDR3: ATSGLAGYNEQF

V: TRBV5-1
CDR3: ASSRVAGEGDTQY

V: TRBV28
CDR3: ASSARSGQGSYEQY

V: TRBV4-1
CDR3: ASSQAAGRSGANVLT

V: TRBV19
CDR3: ASSIPGRGAYNEQF

V: TRBV19
CDR3: ASSIVGRGSDQPQH

V: TRBV19
CDR3: ASSSGAWEQF

V: TRBV5-1
CDR3: ASSPLGGTNTEAF

V: TRBV7-2
CDR3: ASSLVGGVTDTQY

V: TRBV5-1
CDR3: ASSLGSTGELF

V: TRBV5-1
CDR3: ASRGTSGGPYNEQF

V: TRBV9
CDR3: ASSPRRGGPA

V: TRBV18
CDR3: ASSPRTTGAGTGYT

V: TRBV2
CDR3: ASSVSGGTGEQY